This T cell receptor (beta chain) comes out of a study of T cell responses to AZD1222 COVID-19 vaccine. This table comes from immunoSEQ multiplex PCR, and its TCRdb copy is limited to in-frame clones, with some not included. The sample includes 200,000 or so clones, approximately 91% of them seen just once. Per germline, CDR1 MDHEN and CDR2 SYDVKM. Trimming stripped 5 bases from V and 2 bases from J, with 10 bases between. The CDR3 sequence is 14 residues long. The TCR comes from an adult in good health. The sequences come from peripheral blood, collected on day 0 of AZD1222 vaccination. The gene calls are TRBV28 and TRBJ2-1; tentative D call: TRBD2 (6 bases). The CDR3 sequence is CASSIASAYNEQFF. DNA of the CDR3: TGTGCCAGCAGTATCGCTAGCGCCTACAATGAGCAGTTCTTC.